Following are 27 T cell receptor beta chains from one sample sequenced in a study of CD8 T cells in ankylosing spondylitis. Study-wide points: A motif in TCR beta, a set of seven to nine highly homologous variants, appeared characteristic of ankylosing spondylitis blood.

No antigen has been assigned to these receptors. Using its own MiXCR run on the 5' RACE reads, TCRdb lists one record per CDR3 protein. The sample records approximately 300,000 distinct CDR3 sequences, roughly 8% being singletons. Sequenced sample: blood, either unsorted or a sorted T cell fraction (not recorded which). These receptors were taken from a male donor with ankylosing spondylitis.

This clonotype was seen only a few times. The chain recombines TRBV7-9 with TRBJ2-5; weak D call: TRBD1 (5 bases). V lost 6 bases and J lost 2, with 19 bases in between. The CDR3 spans 16 residues. Germline V gene sequence: CDR1 SEHNR, CDR2 FQNEAQ (reference sequence). The CDR3, as DNA: TGTGCCAGCAGTCCCCCCGCCAGGGAATGGCAAGAGACCCAGTACTTC. This gives the protein CASSPPAREWQETQYF.

The chain combines TRBV7-6 with TRBJ1-5, with TRBD1 identical over 9 bases. CDR3 length: 14 amino acids. V lost 4 bases and J lost 6; bases outside the gene matches: 4. Germline V gene data show CDR1 as SGHVS and CDR2 as FNYEAQ. In nucleotides, the CDR3 is TGTGCCAGCAGCTGGCAACAGGGGGCTCAGCCCCAGCATTTT. This gives the protein CASSWQQGAQPQHF. The variable domain in full, with the rest retrieved from reference TRBV7-6 and TRBJ1-5, is GAGVSQSPRYKVTKRGQDVALRCDPISGHVSLYWYRQALGQGPEFLTYFNYEAQQDKSGLPNDRFSAERPEGSISTLTIQRTEQRDSAMYRCASSWQQGAQPQHFGDGTRLSIL.

The CDR3 loop is CASSLGQGTGELFF. The CDR3 coding sequence is TGTGCCAGCAGCTTGGGACAGGGGACCGGGGAGCTGTTTTTT. V usage is TRBV27 and J usage is TRBJ2-2; 10 bases match TRBD1. Germline values: CDR1 MNHEY, CDR2 SMNVEV (reference sequence). Losses at the gene ends were 6 bases for V and 5 bases for J; bases not matched to a gene: 3. CDR3 length equals 14 residues.

This clonotype was recorded a few times. One end of the junction does not line up with germline, which may come from a read error. This sequence joins TRBV5-1 and TRBJ1-1; a weak D match, TRBD1 (5 bases). This CDR3 is 16 amino acids long. Per the germline V gene, CDR1 is SGHRS and CDR2 is YFSETQ. CDR3 DNA sequence: TGCGCCAGCGGCTTGGAGCCGGGGACGATGGGCACTGAAGCTTTCTTT. Amino acids: CASGLEPGTMGTEAFF.

This chain uses TRBV6-1 with TRBJ1-2, with a weak D call TRBD1 (5 bases). CDR1 is MNHNS, CDR2 SASEGT, per germline. V dropped 6 bases and J dropped 2 bases, with 13 bases sitting between them. The CDR3 is 14 residues long. In DNA, the CDR3 is TGTGCCAGCAGGGGGGACGGTCTCAACTATGGCTACACCTTC. Amino acids: CASRGDGLNYGYTF.

The rearrangement joins TRBV29-1 to TRBJ2-5; the match to TRBD1 covers 8 bases. Germline assignment: CDR1 SQVTM and CDR2 ANQGSEA. CDR3 length: 14 amino acids. With 6 bases clipped from V and 5 bases from J, the junction kept 11 bases outside the gene matches. Here the CDR3 reads CSVGIAGGSETQYF. CDR3 nucleotides: TGCAGCGTCGGAATCGCAGGGGGCTCGGAGACCCAGTACTTC.

The chain recombines TRBV4-1 with TRBJ2-1, with D hard to call. This CDR3 has 12 residues. Germline V gene data show CDR1 as MGHRA and CDR2 as YSYEKL. The V and J ends lost 0 bases and 7 bases respectively, with 4 bases between them. CDR3 sequence reads: CASSQDGNEQFF. CDR3 nucleotides: TGCGCCAGCAGCCAAGATGGGAATGAGCAGTTCTTC.

There are a few counts of this clonotype. The V gene is TRBV7-2, the J gene TRBJ2-3; 14 bases map to TRBD2. V gave up 4 bases and J gave up 6 bases; unmatched junction bases: 6. The CDR3 contains 16 residues. CDR1 SGHTA and CDR2 FQGNSA come from the germline V gene. The CDR3 nucleotides read TGTGCCAGCAGCTCGGGACTAGCGGGAGCCGCGGATACGCAGTATTTT. Amino acid sequence: CASSSGLAGAADTQYF.

This clonotype was counted between two and nine times. The CDR3 coding sequence is TGTGCCAGCAGCTTTCAGCCTAGCGGGAGGCACAATGAGCAGTTCTTC. Its protein product is CASSFQPSGRHNEQFF. This rearrangement joins TRBV7-9 to TRBJ2-1, with 11 bases that match TRBD2. The CDR3 is 16 residues long. Germline V gives CDR1 SEHNR, CDR2 FQNEAQ (reference sequence). V lost 3 bases, J lost 5 bases, and 6 bases stayed unmatched.

In its sample, this clonotype was seen many times. The chain employs TRBV7-2 and TRBJ1-5; possibly TRBD1 for D (5 bases). V was pared by 5 bases and J by 16 bases, with 27 bases between. Germline CDR1 is SGHTA and CDR2 is FQGNSA. The CDR3 consists of 15 residues. This CDR3 is CASSKDTSGASEAHF. In DNA form, the CDR3 reads TGTGCCAGCAGCAAAGACACGTCCGGGGCATCCGAGGCTCATTTT.

This clonotype was detected a few times. The chain links TRBV12-5 to TRBJ1-6; D perhaps matches TRBD1 (5 bases). The CDR3 loop spans 14 amino acids. CDR1 is LGHNT, CDR2 FRNRAP, per germline. Trimming shortened V by 1 base and J by 7 bases, and 8 bases separated the two germline ends. The CDR3 bases are TGTGCTAGTGGTTTGGAGGGGATAAATTCACCCCTCCACTTT. Protein product: CASGLEGINSPLHF.

The table lists this clonotype with many counts. The J gene is TRBJ2-1, the V gene TRBV29-1, with D uncertain. The ends were cut back, 0 bases at V and 9 bases at J, with 18 bases in the middle. This CDR3 contains 15 residues. From germline, CDR1 is SQVTM and CDR2 ANQGSEA. This CDR3 reads CSVEEGLVGSFEQFF. CDR3 DNA: TGCAGCGTTGAAGAAGGTTTGGTGGGATCTTTTGAGCAGTTCTTC.

This clonotype was counted a few times. The chain employs TRBV9 and TRBJ2-1; the D gene is possibly TRBD1 (6 bases). V dropped 0 bases and J dropped 4 bases, with 11 bases sitting between them. Germline CDR1 SGDLS, CDR2 YYNGEE. The CDR3 length is 15 residues. Written as DNA, the CDR3 is TGTGCCAGCAGCGTAGCAGGGGTTCGGTACAATGAGCAGTTCTTC. It translates to CASSVAGVRYNEQFF.

This rearrangement joins TRBV12-3 or TRBV12-4 to TRBJ2-5; 10 bases match TRBD1. The CDR3 runs 14 residues. The V segment lost 5 bases and the J segment 4 bases; nucleotides outside the gene matches: 4. The CDR3 nucleotides are TGTGCCAGCAGTAGAGACAGGGGGCGAGAGACCCAGTACTTC. It specifies CASSRDRGRETQYF.

This clonotype was recorded at least ten times. V is TRBV6-5 and J is TRBJ1-5; TRBD1 matches at 12 bases. The CDR3 has 16 amino acids. CDR1 and CDR2 from the germline V gene are MNHEY and SVGAGI. V trimming: 7 bases; J trimming: 5 bases; junction bases outside the gene matches: 9. CDR3 region: CASISSGQGADQPQHF. Written as DNA, the CDR3 is TGTGCCAGCATTTCATCGGGACAGGGGGCGGATCAGCCCCAGCATTTT.

This clonotype was observed a few times. V and J are TRBV29-1 and TRBJ1-1; 10 nucleotides align to TRBD1. V dropped 6 bases and J dropped 0; count of bases not matched to a gene: 4. Per germline, CDR1 SQVTM and CDR2 ANQGSEA. The CDR3 consists of 14 residues. In DNA, the CDR3 is TGCAGCGTCGACAGGGGGCTCCTGAACACTGAAGCTTTCTTT. It codes for CSVDRGLLNTEAFF.

The chain combines TRBV15 with TRBJ2-4, with 8 bases matching TRBD2. This CDR3 comprises 14 residues. Germline V CDR1 and CDR2: LNHNV, YYDKDF (reference sequence). J was trimmed by 8 bases and V by 5 bases; bases with no gene match: 8. This CDR3 is CATSSGGVWDIQYF. CDR3 DNA sequence: TGTGCCACCAGCTCCGGGGGGGTTTGGGACATTCAGTACTTC.

The chain uses TRBV4-2 and TRBJ2-3, with D tentatively TRBD2 (5 bases). Between the trimmed V and J ends, which lost 0 bases and 6 bases, there was a span of 7 bases. Germline assignment: CDR1 LGHNA and CDR2 YNFKEQ. The CDR3 covers 13 residues. The CDR3 DNA reads TGTGCCAGCAGCCAAGATCGGGATGATACGCAGTATTTT. It specifies CASSQDRDDTQYF.

This clonotype was recorded at least ten times. The rearrangement uses TRBV27 and TRBJ2-5, with 11 bases matching TRBD2. Germline V CDR1 and CDR2: MNHEY, SMNVEV (reference sequence). J was trimmed by 2 bases and V by 5 bases; bases with no gene match: 7. The CDR3 is 16 amino acids. For the CDR3, the DNA is TGTGCCAGCAGTCCTAGCGGGAGGTTCGGGCAAGAGACCCAGTACTTC. Its protein is CASSPSGRFGQETQYF.

This clonotype was picked up a small number of times. This chain connects TRBV6-1 to TRBJ2-1; D is uncertain. Trimming removed 8 bases from V and 1 base from J, with 12 bases in between. The CDR3 length is 14 residues. Germline V gene sequence: CDR1 MNHNS, CDR2 SASEGT. CDR3 bases: TGTGCCAGCCTTCCGACGGAATCCTACAATGAGCAGTTCTTC. Translation: CASLPTESYNEQFF.

This clonotype was picked up many times. The J gene is TRBJ2-2, the V gene TRBV5-1; D is undetermined. The CDR3 spans 14 residues. Trimming shortened V by 4 bases and J by 1 base, and 8 bases separated the two germline ends. Germline loops: CDR1 SGHRS, CDR2 YFSETQ. The CDR3 region has the DNA TGCGCCAGCAGCCTGTGGGGGAACACCGGGGAGCTGTTTTTT. Translated, it gives CASSLWGNTGELFF.

V is TRBV12-3 or TRBV12-4 and J is TRBJ1-6; possible D gene TRBD1, 6 bases. With 5 bases removed from V and 8 bases from J, the gap between germline ends came to 13 bases. CDR3 size: 14 residues. CDR3 nucleotides: TGTGCCAGCAGTGCAACAGGGATGGATTCACCCCTCCACTTT. It is translated as CASSATGMDSPLHF.

This clonotype was picked up many times. CDR3: CASSSNSATNEKLFF. The CDR3 DNA sequence: TGTGCCAGCAGTTCCAACAGTGCAACTAATGAAAAACTGTTTTTT. The rearrangement uses TRBV27 and TRBJ1-4; D is undetermined. The CDR3 loop spans 15 amino acids. Trimming removed 4 bases at V and 0 bases at J, with 9 bases between. Germline-derived CDR1 and CDR2 are MNHEY and SMNVEV (reference sequence). Full variable domain (missing parts from reference TRBV27 and TRBJ1-4): EAQVTQNPRYLITVTGKKLTVTCSQNMNHEYMSWYRQDPGLGLRQIYYSMNVEVTDKGDVPEGYKVSRKEKRNFPLILESPSPNQTSLYFCASSSNSATNEKLFFGSGTQLSVL.

This clonotype was detected only a few times. CDR3 loop: CATGQGATRYAQYF. The CDR3 region has the DNA TGTGCCACCGGACAGGGGGCAACCCGATACGCGCAGTATTTT. This rearrangement joins TRBV27 to TRBJ2-3; 11 bases line up with TRBD1. The V segment lost 10 bases and the J segment 10 bases; nucleotides outside the gene matches: 13. The CDR3 covers 14 residues. The germline V gene has CDR1 MNHEY and CDR2 SMNVEV (reference sequence).

This clonotype was picked up many times. The chain has TRBV7-3 and TRBJ2-1, with 7 bases matching TRBD2. The V gene end was trimmed by 2 bases and the J gene end by 8 bases; junction bases not matched to a gene: 9. The CDR3 consists of 15 residues. Germline assignment: CDR1 SGHTA and CDR2 FQGTGA. The CDR3 sequence: CASSLGSSGLDEQFF. The CDR3 DNA reads TGTGCCAGCAGCTTAGGGTCTAGCGGCTTGGATGAGCAGTTCTTC.

CDR3 loop: CASSWGTSESYEQYF. The CDR3 region has the DNA TGTGCCAGCAGTTGGGGGACTAGCGAGTCCTACGAGCAGTACTTC. The chain carries TRBV27 and TRBJ2-7, with TRBD2 matching 10 bases. The ends lost 4 bases at V and 1 base at J; junction bases unmatched: 4. CDR3 length: 15 residues. Germline V gives CDR1 MNHEY, CDR2 SMNVEV (reference sequence).

This clonotype came up a few times. The chain combines TRBV27 with TRBJ1-5; D is possibly TRBD1 (5 bases). The CDR3 contains 14 residues. Germline CDR1 is MNHEY and CDR2 is SMNVEV (reference sequence). Trimming pared 6 bases from V and 4 bases from J, leaving 13 bases between. For the CDR3, the DNA is TGTGCCAGCAGACCCGGGACGGTGAATCAGCCCCAGCATTTT. As protein: CASRPGTVNQPQHF.